The T cell receptor (beta chain) under discussion was sequenced for a study of blood T cell repertoires in COVID-19. Study at large: The study drew acute and convalescent COVID-19 samples from the United States, Italy and Spain. In each case, the material was cDNA or gDNA derived from T cells, B-cell-depleted T cells, or PBMCs.

Authors' methods: Cell counts per sample came from amplifying reference gene primers. Sequenced by immunoSEQ multiplex PCR; TCRdb stores in-frame clones only, minus some. The V and J calls and clone size are taken from that table; D and trimming were inferred from the DNA. This table holds some 120,000 clones, around nine tenths found once. The germline V and J ends were trimmed by 10 bases and 8 bases, with 16 bases remaining between them. The CDR3 consists of 12 residues. Germline-derived CDR1 and CDR2 are MNHEY and SVGAGI. The chain uses TRBV6-5 and TRBJ2-3; D is undetermined. Sequences were obtained from peripheral blood. The TCR originated in a middle-aged man with active COVID-19. The CDR3, as DNA: TGTGCCACCCGAACCGAGAGAGGTACGCAGTATTTT. Translation: CATRTERGTQYF.